Below are 32 T cell receptor beta chains sequenced from a single sample in a study of CD8 T cells in ankylosing spondylitis. One entry per CDR3 protein results from TCRdb running MiXCR on the 5' RACE reads. The sample records some 220,000 distinct CDR3 sequences, about 10% being singletons. Sequenced: blood, either unsorted or a sorted T cell fraction (not recorded which). These receptors all come from a male donor with ankylosing spondylitis or in good health (not recorded which).

This clonotype was observed a few times. The rearrangement uses TRBV4-2 and TRBJ1-1, with D perhaps matching TRBD1 (6 bases). V was pared by 1 base and J by 1 base, with 13 bases between. Germline V gives CDR1 LGHNA, CDR2 YNFKEQ. The CDR3 consists of 16 residues. In nucleotides, the CDR3 is TGTGCCAGCAGCCAAGGTAGGAGGGGGAAGAACACTGAAGCTTTCTTT. Amino acids: CASSQGRRGKNTEAFF.

The table lists this clonotype with many counts. The chain couples TRBV7-2 to TRBJ2-1; 11 bases agree with TRBD1. The germline CDR1 and CDR2 sequences are SGHTA and FQGNSA. The CDR3 is 15 residues long. The ends lost 3 bases at V and 9 bases at J; junction bases unmatched: 7. The CDR3 protein is CASSFTGTGGFEQFF. CDR3 nucleotides: TGTGCCAGCAGCTTTACCGGGACAGGGGGATTTGAGCAGTTCTTC.

This clonotype was observed a few times. DNA for the CDR3: TGCAGCGCTCAGGGTGGTAACTATGGCTACACCTTC. Translation: CSAQGGNYGYTF. The chain employs TRBV29-1 and TRBJ1-2; D may be TRBD1 (5 bases). V dropped 7 bases and J dropped 1 base, with 10 bases sitting between them. Germline V gene data show CDR1 as SQVTM and CDR2 as ANQGSEA. The CDR3 sequence is 12 residues long.

The chain has TRBV4-2 and TRBJ2-3; 8 nucleotides line up with TRBD2. Germline V gene data show CDR1 as LGHNA and CDR2 as YNFKEQ. The V segment lost 5 bases and the J segment 6 bases; nucleotides outside the gene matches: 7. This CDR3 contains 14 residues. In nucleotides, the CDR3 is TGTGCCAGCAGCAAAGGGCGGGGGGCCGATACGCAGTATTTT. This encodes CASSKGRGADTQYF.

The V gene is TRBV4-1, the J gene TRBJ1-5, with a weak D call TRBD1 (5 bases). The CDR3 contains 16 residues. Looked up from germline, CDR1 is MGHRA and CDR2 is YSYEKL. Trimming took 4 bases from V and 3 from J, leaving 16 bases between them. CDR3 DNA sequence: TGCGCCAGCAGCCGGGGCGGGACGGGCGTCAATCAGCCCCAGCATTTT. Translated: CASSRGGTGVNQPQHF.

This clonotype occurred many times. The gene calls are TRBV5-4 and TRBJ2-5, with TRBD2 as a possible D gene (5 bases). There are 16 residues in the CDR3. Trimming took off 0 bases at V and 1 base at J, with 13 bases between the two ends. CDR1 and CDR2 (germline): SGHNT, YYREEE (reference sequence). CDR3 coding DNA: TGTGCCAGCAGCTTGGTCTCGCGGACTCTCCAAGAGACCCAGTACTTC. It specifies CASSLVSRTLQETQYF.

This clonotype was observed at least ten times. This chain joins TRBV18 and TRBJ1-5; D is unresolved. CDR3 size: 14 residues. Trimming shortened V by 2 bases and J by 2 bases, and 7 bases separated the two germline ends. The germline V gene encodes CDR1 KGHSH and CDR2 LQKENI. The CDR3 sequence: CASSPSMGNQPQHF. CDR3 coding DNA: TGTGCCAGCTCACCAAGTATGGGCAATCAGCCCCAGCATTTT.

This chain joins TRBV18 and TRBJ1-2; D remains ambiguous. CDR1 and CDR2 (germline): KGHSH, LQKENI. This CDR3 has 10 residues. V lost 6 bases, J lost 12 bases, and 11 bases lay in between. In DNA form, the CDR3 reads TGTGCCAGCTCGCAGCGACGCGACACCTTC. Amino acid sequence: CASSQRRDTF.

Ten or more counts support this clonotype. The chain links TRBV5-1 to TRBJ1-3; D not certain. The CDR3 totals 16 residues. The V end was cut by 0 bases, the J end by 5 bases, with 15 bases between. Germline loops: CDR1 SGHRS, CDR2 YFSETQ. The CDR3: CASSLEPQEGRNTIYF. CDR3 in DNA: TGCGCCAGCAGCTTGGAACCCCAGGAGGGAAGAAACACCATATATTTT.

This clonotype was detected ten times or more. The chain is built from TRBV20-1 and TRBJ2-1, with 11 bases fitting TRBD2. The J segment lost 7 bases and the V segment lost 1 base, leaving 3 bases of the junction unmatched. This CDR3 comprises 14 residues. In germline, CDR1 is DFQATT, CDR2 SNEGSKA (reference sequence). CDR3 DNA sequence: TGCAGTGCTAGAGGTAGCGGGAGGGGTAATGAGCAGTTCTTC. Amino acids: CSARGSGRGNEQFF.

In this sample, this clonotype turned up many times. The chain couples TRBV20-1 to TRBJ1-1; D is ambiguous. The V and J ends lost 0 bases and 5 bases respectively, with 7 bases between them. Germline V gene data show CDR1 as DFQATT and CDR2 as SNEGSKA (reference sequence). The CDR3 has 12 residues. CDR3 DNA: TGCAGTGCTAGAGATCAGGTTACTGAAGCTTTCTTT. Protein sequence: CSARDQVTEAFF.

The CDR3 nucleotides read TGCGCCAGCCAAGAGGGAACAGGGAGGTCCTACGAGCAGTACTTC. This encodes CASQEGTGRSYEQYF. This rearrangement joins TRBV5-1 to TRBJ2-7, with D perhaps TRBD1 or TRBD2 (6 bases each). Per germline, CDR1 SGHRS and CDR2 YFSETQ. The CDR3 has 15 amino acids. Trimming removed 7 bases from V and 1 base from J, with 18 bases in between.

Concerning this clonotype: The junction departs from germline at one end; a sequencing error may be responsible. This chain uses TRBV30 with TRBJ2-7; 7 nucleotides align to TRBD2. CDR3 length equals 16 residues. CDR1 is GTSNPN, CDR2 SVGIG, per germline (reference sequence). The CDR3 protein is CARSGGASGPTYEQYF. CDR3 sequence (DNA): TGTGCCCGGAGTGGTGGGGCTAGCGGTCCTACCTACGAGCAGTACTTC.

This clonotype was seen repeatedly, ten times or more. The chain is built from TRBV12-3 or TRBV12-4 and TRBJ2-3, with TRBD2 identical over 14 bases. The CDR3 extends over 17 amino acids. J lost 1 base, V lost 4 bases, and 4 bases had no gene match. DNA for the CDR3: TGTGCCAGCAGTTCCGGACTAGCGGGGGGAGGCACAGATACGCAGTATTTT. This gives the protein CASSSGLAGGGTDTQYF.

This clonotype was seen ten or more times. The CDR3 protein is CASSPPSGTTDTQYF. The CDR3 DNA reads TGTGCCAGCAGCCCTCCTAGCGGAACCACAGATACGCAGTATTTT. The chain links TRBV12-3 or TRBV12-4 to TRBJ2-3; 7 bases are a match to TRBD2. CDR3 length: 15 residues. V dropped 6 bases and J dropped 2; count of bases not matched to a gene: 8.

V gene TRBV5-1 combines with J gene TRBJ2-7; 8 bases agree with TRBD2. V was clipped by 3 bases and J by 2 bases; unmatched bases: 4. Per the germline V gene, CDR1 is SGHRS and CDR2 is YFSETQ. CDR3 size: 14 residues. CDR3 in amino acids: CASSSAGDPYEQYF. The CDR3 coding sequence is TGCGCCAGCAGCTCAGCGGGGGACCCCTACGAGCAGTACTTC. Full variable domain (missing parts from reference TRBV5-1 and TRBJ2-7): KAGVTQTPRYLIKTRGQQVTLSCSPISGHRSVSWYQQTPGQGLQFLFEYFSETQRNKGNFPGRFSGRQFSNSRSEMNVSTLELGDSALYLCASSSAGDPYEQYFGPGTRLTVT.

Many counts were recorded for this clonotype. The chain links TRBV29-1 to TRBJ1-1; the D is unclear. Trimming stripped 3 bases from V and 5 bases from J, with 4 bases between. The CDR3 loop spans 10 amino acids. The germline V gene has CDR1 SQVTM and CDR2 ANQGSEA. The CDR3 bases are TGCAGCGTTGAGAGGACTGAAGCTTTCTTT. Its translation: CSVERTEAFF.

This clonotype has ten or more counts. The genes are TRBV27 and TRBJ1-5; D perhaps matches TRBD1 (5 bases). This CDR3 contains 17 residues. The germline V and J ends were trimmed by 5 bases and 0 bases, with 17 bases remaining between them. Germline V lookup: CDR1 MNHEY, CDR2 SMNVEV (reference sequence). CDR3 region: CASSPKAGPYSNQPQHF. The CDR3 nucleotides read TGTGCCAGCAGTCCAAAGGCAGGGCCTTATAGCAATCAGCCCCAGCATTTT.

V usage is TRBV6-6 and J usage is TRBJ1-2; 7 nucleotides agree with TRBD1. The CDR3 length is 13 residues. Looked up from germline, CDR1 is MNHNY and CDR2 is SVGAGI (reference sequence). V was clipped by 7 bases and J by 6 bases; unmatched bases: 8. The CDR3 nucleotides read TGTGCCAGCACCGAAACAGGGGAAAATGGCTACACCTTC. It specifies CASTETGENGYTF.

A few counts support this clonotype. V and J are TRBV9 and TRBJ2-1; 8 nucleotides line up with TRBD1. CDR3 size: 15 residues. Germline CDR1 reads SGDLS; CDR2 reads YYNGEE. V shed 1 base, J shed 7 bases, and the junction held 7 bases outside the gene matches. The CDR3 DNA sequence: TGTGCCAGCAGCGTAAACAGGGGGAGGTTTAATGAGCAGTTCTTC. It codes for CASSVNRGRFNEQFF.

About this clonotype itself: A much larger clone sits a single nucleotide away, making a read error possible. This chain connects TRBV12-3 or TRBV12-4 to TRBJ2-2; D gene uncertain. CDR3 length: 12 residues. The CDR3 protein is CVSSFATGELFF. The CDR3 DNA reads TGTGTCAGCAGTTTCGCTACCGGGGAGCTGTTTTTT.

At least ten counts were recorded for this clonotype. The rearrangement uses TRBV7-8 and TRBJ1-2; TRBD1 might be the D (5 bases). The CDR3 has 14 residues. Trimming removed 5 bases at V and 4 bases at J, with 14 bases between. In germline, CDR1 is SGHVS, CDR2 FQNEAQ. CDR3 loop: CASSPETGRYGYTF. The CDR3 region has the DNA TGTGCCAGCAGCCCCGAGACGGGACGCTATGGCTACACCTTC.

The sample holds many counts of this clonotype. This chain connects TRBV12-3 or TRBV12-4 to TRBJ2-2; 10 bases agree with TRBD1. V shed 5 bases and J 6 bases; nucleotides not matched to a gene: 3. This CDR3 has 14 amino acids. CDR3 in DNA: TGTGCCAGCAGTATTGGACAGGGGGCCGGGGAGCTGTTTTTT. It translates to CASSIGQGAGELFF.

As regards this clonotype: This may be a read error: a much more frequent sequence differs by one nucleotide. J is TRBJ2-2 and V is TRBV5-8; perhaps TRBD2 as D (5 bases). Germline V lookup: CDR1 SGHTS, CDR2 YDEGEE. The CDR3 totals 11 residues. Here the CDR3 reads CAGRGTGELFF. The CDR3 DNA is TGTGCCGGCAGAGGGACCGGGGAGCTGTTTTTT.

For this clonotype: This may come from a read error, since a much larger clone is one base off. The CDR3 region is CVSSLASGLGTDTQYF. In DNA, the CDR3 is TGTGTCAGCAGCTTAGCTTCAGGGCTGGGCACAGATACGCAGTATTTT. J is TRBJ2-3 and V is TRBV7-9, with D possibly matching TRBD1 (5 bases). Germline V lookup: CDR1 SEHNR, CDR2 FQNEAQ (reference sequence). The CDR3 runs 16 residues.

This clonotype was detected ten times or more. V usage is TRBV12-3 or TRBV12-4 and J usage is TRBJ2-1; 11 bases fit TRBD1. The CDR3 spans 16 residues. V was pared by 4 bases and J by 7 bases, with 9 bases of the junction left unmatched. For the CDR3, the DNA is TGTGCCAGCAGTTCCGGGAGGGACAGGGGGAGTAATGAGCAGTTCTTC. Encoded protein: CASSSGRDRGSNEQFF.

This clonotype was counted ten times or more. The chain links TRBV6-2 or TRBV6-3 to TRBJ2-2; TRBD1 aligns across 7 bases. Trimming at V came to 0 bases and at J to 3 bases, leaving 16 bases not matched to a gene. The CDR3 runs to 20 residues. Germline V gene data show CDR1 as MNHEY and CDR2 as SVGEGT. Written as DNA, the CDR3 is TGTGCCAGCAGTTACTCGATGTGGACAGGACGGGATAGGGACACCGGGGAGCTGTTTTTT. It is translated as CASSYSMWTGRDRDTGELFF.

Many counts were recorded for this clonotype. The chain couples TRBV20-1 to TRBJ1-4; D possibly corresponds to TRBD1 (5 bases). The V end was cut by 5 bases, the J end by 5 bases, with 12 bases between. The CDR3 contains 13 residues. Germline CDR1 and CDR2: DFQATT and SNEGSKA (reference sequence). For the CDR3, the DNA is TGCAGTGCTCCTAGAGAGGGGAATGAAAAACTGTTTTTT. It specifies CSAPREGNEKLFF.

This clonotype has a handful of counts. This chain connects TRBV6-5 to TRBJ2-2; D could derive from TRBD1 or TRBD2 (6 bases each). The germline gives CDR1 MNHEY, CDR2 SVGAGI. This CDR3 contains 16 residues. V dropped 0 bases and J dropped 6 bases, with 14 bases sitting between them. CDR3 region: CASSYSRGLNSGELFF. For the CDR3, the DNA is TGTGCCAGCAGTTACTCACGGGGGCTAAACTCCGGGGAGCTGTTTTTT.

Many counts were recorded for this clonotype. The V call is TRBV13, the J call TRBJ2-3; 7 nucleotides align to TRBD2. CDR1 and CDR2 (germline): PRHDT, FYEKMQ (reference sequence). The V gene end was trimmed by 4 bases and the J gene end by 3 bases; junction bases not matched to a gene: 4. The CDR3 is 14 amino acids. The CDR3 region has the DNA TGTGCCAGCAGCTCGCGGGGGACTACAGATACGCAGTATTTT. The encoded protein is CASSSRGTTDTQYF.

The rearrangement uses TRBV18 and TRBJ2-1; TRBD2 matches 7 bases. Germline-derived CDR1 and CDR2 are KGHSH and LQKENI. Trimming at V came to 3 bases and at J to 7 bases, leaving 3 bases not matched to a gene. The CDR3 is made up of 13 amino acids. The CDR3 here is CASSPGTNNEQFF. The CDR3 nucleotides are TGTGCCAGCTCACCCGGGACTAATAATGAGCAGTTCTTC.

This clonotype was seen repeatedly, ten times or more. The V call is TRBV15, the J call TRBJ2-7; either TRBD1 or TRBD2 may fit D (5 bases each). Germline V gives CDR1 LNHNV, CDR2 YYDKDF (reference sequence). V was shortened by 5 bases and J by 3 bases, with 11 bases between the two germline ends. This CDR3 is built from 13 residues. The DNA of the CDR3 is TGTGCCACCAGCTGGGACGGCAGCTACGAGCAGTACTTC. Its protein is CATSWDGSYEQYF.